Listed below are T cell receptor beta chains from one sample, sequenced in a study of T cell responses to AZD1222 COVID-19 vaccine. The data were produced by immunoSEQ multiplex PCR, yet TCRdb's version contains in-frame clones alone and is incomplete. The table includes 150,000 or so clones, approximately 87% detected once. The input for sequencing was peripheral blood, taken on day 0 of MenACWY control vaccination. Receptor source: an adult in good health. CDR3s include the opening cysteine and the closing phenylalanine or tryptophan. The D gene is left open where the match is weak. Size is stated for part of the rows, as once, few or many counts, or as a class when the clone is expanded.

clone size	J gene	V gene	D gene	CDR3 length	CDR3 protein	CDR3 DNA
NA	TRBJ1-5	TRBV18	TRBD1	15	CASSPGTGSNQPQHF	TGTGCCAGCTCACCCGGGACAGGGAGCAATCAGCCCCAGCATTTT
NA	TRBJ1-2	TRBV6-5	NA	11	CASRGENGYTF	TGTGCCAGCAGGGGAGAGAATGGCTACACCTTC
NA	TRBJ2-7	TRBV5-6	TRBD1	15	CASSLVGQGSYEQYF	TGTGCCAGCAGCTTGGTTGGACAGGGATCCTACGAGCAGTACTTC
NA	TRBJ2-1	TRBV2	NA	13	CASTLGGANEQFF	TGTGCCAGCACCCTGGGGGGGGCCAATGAGCAGTTCTTC
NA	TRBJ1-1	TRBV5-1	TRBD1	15	CASSDTGAGDTEAFF	TGCGCCAGCAGCGACACAGGGGCCGGAGACACTGAAGCTTTCTTT
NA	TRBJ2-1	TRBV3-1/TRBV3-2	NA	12	CASRTRNNEQFF	TGTGCCAGCAGGACTCGGAACAATGAGCAGTTCTTC
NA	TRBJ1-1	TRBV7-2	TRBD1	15	CASSLRTGMNTEAFF	TGTGCCAGCAGCTTACGGACAGGGATGAACACTGAAGCTTTCTTT
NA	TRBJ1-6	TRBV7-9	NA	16	CASSPRWQLDNSPLHF	TGTGCCAGCAGCCCCCGGTGGCAGTTAGATAATTCACCCCTCCACTTT
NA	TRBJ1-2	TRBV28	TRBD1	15	CASSLGTGTAYGYTF	TGTGCCAGCAGTTTAGGGACAGGGACAGCCTATGGCTACACCTTC
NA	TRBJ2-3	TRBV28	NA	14	CATLWQTGTDTQYF	TGTGCCACCCTTTGGCAGACAGGCACAGATACGCAGTATTTT
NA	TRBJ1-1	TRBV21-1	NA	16	CASSKRTGLRGTEAFF	TGTGCCAGCAGCAAAAGGACGGGGCTCCGAGGAACTGAAGCTTTCTTT
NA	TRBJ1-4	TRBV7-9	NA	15	CASSYWGAPNEKLFF	TGTGCCAGCAGCTACTGGGGGGCACCTAATGAAAAACTGTTTTTT
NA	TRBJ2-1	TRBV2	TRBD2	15	CASSVRLSGRAIEFF	TGTGCCAGCAGTGTTCGACTTTCCGGGAGGGCCATCGAGTTCTTC
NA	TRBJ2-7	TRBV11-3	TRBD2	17	CASSLDPSSGRVYEQYF	TGTGCCAGCAGCTTAGATCCGTCTAGCGGGAGGGTATACGAGCAGTACTTC
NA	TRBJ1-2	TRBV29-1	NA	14	CSAPSKTFPYGYTF	TGCAGCGCGCCATCTAAGACCTTTCCCTATGGCTACACCTTC
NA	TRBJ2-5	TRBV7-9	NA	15	CASSGWGTTQETQYF	TGTGCCAGCAGCGGATGGGGGACCACTCAAGAGACCCAGTACTTC
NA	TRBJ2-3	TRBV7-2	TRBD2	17	CASSSSLLAGGTDTQYF	TGTGCCAGCAGCTCCTCCCTGCTAGCGGGAGGCACAGATACGCAGTATTTT
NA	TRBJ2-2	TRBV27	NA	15	CASSSAGRITGELFF	TGTGCCAGCAGTTCGGCCGGGAGAATCACCGGGGAGCTGTTTTTT
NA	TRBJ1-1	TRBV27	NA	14	CASSPRTVNTEAFF	TGTGCCAGCAGTCCGCGGACAGTAAACACTGAAGCTTTCTTT
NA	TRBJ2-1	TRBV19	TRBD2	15	CASSTSHGLANEQFF	TGTGCCAGTAGTACCTCCCATGGACTAGCCAATGAGCAGTTCTTC
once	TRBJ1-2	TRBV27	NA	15	CASSDLGNYAGGYTF	TGTGCCAGCAGTGACCTTGGGAACTACGCAGGGGGCTACACCTTC
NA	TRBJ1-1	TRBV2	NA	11	CAREQGREAFF	TGTGCCAGAGAGCAGGGGAGGGAAGCTTTCTTT
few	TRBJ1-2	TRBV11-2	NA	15	CASSQTLTANYGYTF	TGTGCCAGCAGCCAAACATTGACCGCAAACTATGGCTACACCTTC
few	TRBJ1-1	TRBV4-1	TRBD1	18	CASSQPSRDRGMNTEAFF	TGCGCCAGCAGCCAGCCCTCCCGGGACAGGGGGATGAACACTGAAGCTTTCTTT
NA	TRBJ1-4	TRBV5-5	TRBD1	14	CASSRTGNYEKLFF	TGTGCCAGCAGCCGGACAGGGAACTACGAAAAACTGTTTTTT
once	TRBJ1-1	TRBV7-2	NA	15	CASSLVGGVGHEAFF	TGTGCCAGCAGCTTAGTCGGGGGGGTTGGGCATGAAGCTTTCTTT
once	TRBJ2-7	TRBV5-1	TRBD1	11	CASRTGDEQYF	TGCGCCAGCAGGACAGGGGACGAGCAGTACTTC
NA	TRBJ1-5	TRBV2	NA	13	CASTEGVRQPQHF	TGTGCCAGCACCGAAGGGGTCCGTCAGCCCCAGCATTTT
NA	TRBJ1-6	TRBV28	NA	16	CASSREGRRAYSPLHF	TGTGCCAGCAGCAGAGAGGGGCGCAGGGCCTATTCACCCCTCCACTTT
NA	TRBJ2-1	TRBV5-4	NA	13	CASSLVGENEQFF	TGTGCCAGCAGCTTGGTGGGGGAGAATGAGCAGTTCTTC
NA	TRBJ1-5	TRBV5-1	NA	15	CASSLRMVNDQPQHF	TGCGCCAGCAGCTTGAGGATGGTGAACGATCAGCCCCAGCATTTT
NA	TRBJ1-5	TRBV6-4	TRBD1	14	CASSDTGGDQPQHF	TGTGCCAGCAGTGATACAGGGGGAGATCAGCCCCAGCATTTT
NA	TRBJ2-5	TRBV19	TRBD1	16	CASSIRTGGIPETQYF	TGTGCCAGTAGTATTAGGACAGGGGGCATTCCAGAGACCCAGTACTTC
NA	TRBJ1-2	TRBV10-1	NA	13	CASSEDAVYGYTF	TGCGCCAGCAGTGAGGACGCGGTCTATGGCTACACCTTC
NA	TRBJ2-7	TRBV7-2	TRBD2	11	CASKRGYEQYF	TGTGCCTCGAAGCGGGGTTACGAGCAGTACTTC
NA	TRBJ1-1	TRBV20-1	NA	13	CSATDRKNTEAFF	TGCAGTGCTACTGACAGGAAGAACACTGAAGCTTTCTTT
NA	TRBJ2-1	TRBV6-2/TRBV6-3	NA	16	CASTPFGRGGYNEQFF	TGTGCCAGCACCCCGTTCGGGAGAGGGGGTTACAATGAGCAGTTCTTC
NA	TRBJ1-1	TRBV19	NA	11	CASRGDSEAFF	TGTGCCAGTAGGGGGGACTCTGAAGCTTTCTTT
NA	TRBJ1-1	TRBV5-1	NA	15	CASSLLISGNTEAFF	TGCGCCAGCAGCTTGTTAATCTCGGGGAACACTGAAGCTTTCTTT
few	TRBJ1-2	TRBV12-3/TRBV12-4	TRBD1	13	CASSLTRQGGYTF	TGTGCCAGCAGCCTTACCAGACAGGGCGGCTACACCTTC
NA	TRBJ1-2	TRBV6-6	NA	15	CASIADRKGNYGYTF	TGTGCCAGCATCGCCGACAGAAAGGGTAACTATGGCTACACCTTC
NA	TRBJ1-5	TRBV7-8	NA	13	CASRGVLNQPQHF	TGTGCCAGTAGGGGGGTCCTCAATCAGCCCCAGCATTTT
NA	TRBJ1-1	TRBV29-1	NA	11	CSVFEPTEAFF	TGCAGCGTTTTTGAACCCACTGAAGCTTTCTTT
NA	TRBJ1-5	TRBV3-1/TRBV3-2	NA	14	CASSLGGNNQPQHF	TGTGCCAGCAGCCTCGGGGGCAACAATCAGCCCCAGCATTTT